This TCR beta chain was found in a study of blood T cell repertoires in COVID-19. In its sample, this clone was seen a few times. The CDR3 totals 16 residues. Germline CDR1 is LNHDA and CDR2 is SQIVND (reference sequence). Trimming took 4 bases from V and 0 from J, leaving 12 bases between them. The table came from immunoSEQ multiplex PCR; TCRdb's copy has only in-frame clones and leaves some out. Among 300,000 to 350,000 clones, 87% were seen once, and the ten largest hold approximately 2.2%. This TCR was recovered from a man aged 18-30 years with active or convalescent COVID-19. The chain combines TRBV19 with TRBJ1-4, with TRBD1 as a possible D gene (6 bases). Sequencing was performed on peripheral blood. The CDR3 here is CASSRQTGTTNEKLFF. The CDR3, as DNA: TGTGCCAGTAGTAGGCAGACAGGCACAACTAATGAAAAACTGTTTTTT.